These 28 T cell receptor beta chains were all obtained from the same sample, sequenced in a study of PD-L1 blockade in urothelial cancer. Clones were read by immunoSEQ multiplex PCR, and TCRdb kept only the in-frame ones, dropping some. The sample lists under 150,000 clones, roughly 90% seen once, with under 2% in the top ten. Time point of the sample: peripheral blood 6 weeks after treatment start. The sequenced sample was PBMCs, obtained around atezolizumab (anti-PD-L1) treatment. Receptor source: a man aged 60 to 75 with urothelial cancer.

This chain joins TRBV5-1 and TRBJ2-2; D perhaps matches TRBD2 (6 bases). Between the trimmed V and J ends, which lost 4 bases and 6 bases, there was a span of 19 bases. CDR3 length: 16 residues. In germline, CDR1 is SGHRS, CDR2 YFSETQ. Written as DNA, the CDR3 is TGCGCCAGCAGCCAGAGGGCGGGGAAAGGTTCCGGGGAGCTGTTTTTT. Translated: CASSQRAGKGSGELFF.

The rearrangement joins TRBV7-2 to TRBJ2-5, with D maybe TRBD2 (5 bases). The CDR3 runs 13 residues. V lost 5 bases and J lost 5, with 12 bases in between. CDR1 is SGHTA, CDR2 FQGNSA, per germline. The CDR3 loop is CASSPQTGETQYF. The CDR3 DNA is TGTGCCAGCAGCCCCCAGACGGGGGAGACCCAGTACTTC.

The chain uses TRBV7-2 and TRBJ2-2; 10 bases map to TRBD2. Germline V gene sequence: CDR1 SGHTA, CDR2 FQGNSA. V lost 5 bases to trimming and J lost 5 bases; unmatched junction nucleotides: 14. The CDR3 is 18 amino acids. The CDR3 DNA reads TGTGCCAGCAGCCCGAGGACTAGCGGCCCGGTGGGAACCGGGGAGCTGTTTTTT. Residues: CASSPRTSGPVGTGELFF.

This chain uses TRBV4-1 with TRBJ1-2, with 8 bases that match TRBD1. The CDR3 is 16 amino acids. Germline loops: CDR1 MGHRA, CDR2 YSYEKL. V lost 4 bases and J lost 8; bases outside the gene matches: 15. The CDR3 sequence is CASSRDRGSNPAGYTF. The DNA for the CDR3 is TGCGCCAGCAGCCGCGACAGGGGAAGCAATCCCGCGGGCTACACCTTC.

This chain connects TRBV4-3 to TRBJ1-2; no reliable D call. The germline gives CDR1 LGHNA, CDR2 YSLEER. Between the trimmed V and J ends, which lost 4 bases and 4 bases, there was a span of 13 bases. The CDR3 is 14 residues long. The DNA of the CDR3 is TGCGCCAGCAGCCCGAGATTGGAGTCCTATGGCTACACCTTC. Translation: CASSPRLESYGYTF.

This clone occurred once. This rearrangement joins TRBV5-8 to TRBJ2-3, with D unclear. This CDR3 has 15 residues. V lost 0 bases and J 0 bases, leaving 8 bases between the germline ends. The germline V gene has CDR1 SGHTS and CDR2 YDEGEE. The CDR3 is CASSLAGSSTDTQYF. CDR3 bases: TGTGCCAGCAGCTTGGCGGGTTCCAGCACAGATACGCAGTATTTT. Supplemented by reference TRBV5-8 and TRBJ2-3, the full variable domain reads EAGVTQSPTHLIKTRGQQATLRCSPISGHTSVYWYQQALGLGLQFLLWYDEGEERNRGNFPPRFSGRQFPNYSSELNVNALELEDSALYLCASSLAGSSTDTQYFGPGTRLTVL.

This chain links TRBV11-2 with TRBJ2-7; a possible D gene is TRBD1 (6 bases). Trimming cost V 1 base and J 4 bases, with 14 bases left between them. Germline V gene lookup returns CDR1 SGHAT and CDR2 FQNNGV. CDR3 length equals 15 residues. The CDR3 region is CASSLVGGTLYEQYF. The CDR3, as DNA: TGTGCCAGCAGCTTAGTTGGTGGGACACTATACGAGCAGTACTTC.

The V and J genes are TRBV7-2 and TRBJ2-1, with 9 bases matching TRBD2. V shed 5 bases and J 8 bases; nucleotides not matched to a gene: 16. The CDR3 has 17 residues. CDR1 and CDR2 (germline): SGHTA, FQGNSA. The CDR3 bases are TGTGCCAGCAGCCTCAATGTCGGGGCGGGGGGGCCCGATGAGCAGTTCTTC. This gives the protein CASSLNVGAGGPDEQFF.

The rearrangement joins TRBV5-4 to TRBJ2-1; no clear D. The V gene lost 0 bases and the J gene lost 7 bases, with 11 bases spanning the gap. This CDR3 has 14 amino acids. Germline-derived CDR1 and CDR2 are SGHNT and YYREEE (reference sequence). The CDR3 nucleotides are TGTGCCAGCAGCTTGGGGCAGGCCCGAAATGAGCAGTTCTTC. Its protein is CASSLGQARNEQFF.

The chain joins TRBV6-5 to TRBJ2-3; TRBD2 agrees at 10 bases. CDR3 size: 15 residues. V gave up 6 bases and J gave up 1 base; unmatched junction bases: 4. Germline values: CDR1 MNHEY, CDR2 SVGAGI. CDR3 sequence reads: CASSLGLAGTDTQYF. As DNA, the CDR3 is TGTGCCAGCAGCCTTGGACTAGCGGGCACAGATACGCAGTATTTT.

V and J are TRBV28 and TRBJ1-2; 9 positions agree with TRBD1. J lost 2 bases, V lost 5 bases, and 3 bases had no gene match. The CDR3 totals 14 residues. The V gene's germline CDR1 is MDHEN and CDR2 SYDVKM. The CDR3 region has the DNA TGTGCCAGCAGTCGTGGACAGGGGAACTATGGCTACACCTTC. This gives the protein CASSRGQGNYGYTF.

This sequence joins TRBV7-3 and TRBJ2-3, with 13 bases aligning to TRBD2. The V gene's germline CDR1 is SGHTA and CDR2 FQGTGA. This CDR3 is 18 amino acids long. Trimming at V came to 4 bases and at J to 6 bases, leaving 13 bases not matched to a gene. The CDR3: CASSWGPGTSGIGDTQYF. The CDR3, as DNA: TGTGCCAGCAGCTGGGGCCCCGGGACTAGCGGGATCGGGGATACGCAGTATTTT.

This chain links TRBV4-3 with TRBJ2-7, with 12 bases lining up with TRBD2. V was pared by 0 bases and J by 4 bases, with 7 bases of the junction left unmatched. Per germline, CDR1 LGHNA and CDR2 YSLEER. The CDR3 extends over 17 amino acids. As DNA, the CDR3 is TGCGCCAGCAGCCAAGAGGCCGGACTAGCGGGGTCTTACGAGCAGTACTTC. Its protein is CASSQEAGLAGSYEQYF.

For this clone: Additional DNA sequences in this sample encode the identical CDR3. This chain uses TRBV6-6 with TRBJ2-7; a weak D match, TRBD1 (6 bases). There are 14 residues in the CDR3. The germline gives CDR1 MNHNY, CDR2 SVGAGI (reference sequence). V was pared by 9 bases and J by 3 bases, with 18 bases between. The CDR3 DNA reads TGTGCCAGTAGTATCAGGGGCCTGATCTACGAGCAGTACTTC. Its translation: CASSIRGLIYEQYF.

This clone is a singleton in its sample. This chain joins TRBV9 and TRBJ2-1, with TRBD1 identical over 8 bases. This CDR3 has 15 residues. The V gene's germline CDR1 is SGDLS and CDR2 YYNGEE. With 4 bases clipped from V and 2 bases from J, the junction kept 5 bases outside the gene matches. This CDR3 is CASSPVGQAYNEQFF. The CDR3 bases are TGTGCCAGCAGCCCTGTGGGACAGGCCTACAATGAGCAGTTCTTC.

The V and J genes are TRBV28 and TRBJ1-3; D is undetermined. The CDR3 is 14 residues long. Germline V gene lookup returns CDR1 MDHEN and CDR2 SYDVKM. V lost 6 bases and J lost 1, with 10 bases in between. The CDR3 here is CASRRSLSGNTIYF. The CDR3 DNA reads as TGTGCCAGCAGGCGATCTTTATCTGGAAACACCATATATTTT.

The chain employs TRBV6-5 and TRBJ2-5; 13 bases line up with TRBD2. Germline CDR1 MNHEY, CDR2 SVGAGI. The CDR3 extends over 15 amino acids. The V gene end was trimmed by 5 bases and the J gene end by 5 bases; junction bases not matched to a gene: 5. In DNA, the CDR3 is TGTGCCAGCAGTACCGGACTAGCGGGAGTTGAGACCCAGTACTTC. Residues: CASSTGLAGVETQYF.

CDR3 region: CASKSSPGGASYEQYF. CDR3 DNA: TGTGCCAGCAAAAGTTCCCCAGGGGGTGCCTCCTACGAGCAGTACTTC. The chain is built from TRBV11-1 and TRBJ2-7; TRBD1 agrees at 7 bases. Germline CDR1 reads SGHAT; CDR2 reads FQDESV (reference sequence). V was clipped by 7 bases and J by 0 bases; unmatched bases: 12. There are 16 residues in the CDR3.

The chain has TRBV6-6 and TRBJ1-1; TRBD1 matches 11 bases. The CDR3 spans 15 residues. The V gene's germline CDR1 is MNHNY and CDR2 SVGAGI (reference sequence). The V and J ends lost 6 bases and 7 bases, in that order; junction bases with no gene match: 10. As DNA, the CDR3 is TGTGCCAGCAGCCCTGGACAGGGGGCCGATATTGAAGCTTTCTTT. This translates into CASSPGQGADIEAFF.

V is TRBV6-1 and J is TRBJ1-3, with 9 bases matching TRBD1. The V gene's germline CDR1 is MNHNS and CDR2 SASEGT. The CDR3 loop spans 15 amino acids. Trimming cost V 6 bases and J 0 bases; bases outside gene matches: 3. The CDR3 here is CASRATGGSGNTIYF. The CDR3 DNA is TGTGCCAGCAGAGCGACAGGGGGCTCTGGAAACACCATATATTTT.

V usage is TRBV5-1 and J usage is TRBJ1-1, with D possibly being TRBD1 (5 bases). The CDR3 is 14 residues long. Per the germline V gene, CDR1 is SGHRS and CDR2 is YFSETQ. Trimming removed 0 bases from V and 5 bases from J, with 11 bases in between. The CDR3, as DNA: TGCGCCAGCAGCTTGGCCCCCGGGGGAACTGAAGCTTTCTTT. Protein product: CASSLAPGGTEAFF.

CDR3 sequence reads: CASSVGRGGRQETQYF. The CDR3 nucleotides read TGTGCCAGCAGCGTAGGACGGGGGGGCCGCCAGGAGACCCAGTACTTC. This chain links TRBV9 with TRBJ2-5, with 8 bases fitting TRBD2. Trimming removed 0 bases from V and 5 bases from J; junction bases left unmatched: 9. The CDR3 totals 16 residues. Looked up from germline, CDR1 is SGDLS and CDR2 is YYNGEE.

J is TRBJ1-5 and V is TRBV7-2; D ambiguous. This CDR3 has 13 residues. V was clipped by 4 bases and J by 3 bases, with 7 bases between them. Germline CDR1 is SGHTA and CDR2 is FQGNSA. CDR3 amino acids: CASSSRDNQPQHF. Here the CDR3 DNA reads TGTGCCAGCAGCTCGCGGGACAATCAGCCCCAGCATTTT.

The chain recombines TRBV9 with TRBJ1-5; D possibly corresponds to TRBD1 (6 bases). Trimming took 4 bases from V and 2 from J, leaving 10 bases between them. The CDR3 totals 14 residues. The germline V gene encodes CDR1 SGDLS and CDR2 YYNGEE. DNA of the CDR3: TGTGCCAGCAGCCAGGGGTTTGGCAATCAGCCCCAGCATTTT. Translation: CASSQGFGNQPQHF. Variable domain in full (rest from reference TRBV9 and TRBJ1-5): DSGVTQTPKHLITATGQRVTLRCSPRSGDLSVYWYQQSLDQGLQFLIQYYNGEERAKGNILERFSAQQFPDLHSELNLSSLELGDSALYFCASSQGFGNQPQHFGDGTRLSIL.

This clone was observed a handful of times. V gene TRBV28 combines with J gene TRBJ1-3, with a tentative D call TRBD1 (6 bases). This CDR3 has 18 amino acids. Trimming shortened V by 7 bases and J by 1 base, and 23 bases separated the two germline ends. The V gene's germline CDR1 is MDHEN and CDR2 SYDVKM. DNA of the CDR3: TGTGCCAGCATCCGGACAGATACGCGGGGGATTTCTGGAAACACCATATATTTT. Its translation: CASIRTDTRGISGNTIYF.

The V call is TRBV7-9, the J call TRBJ2-3; D not resolved. The CDR3 sequence is 15 residues long. V was shortened by 2 bases and J by 2 bases, with 11 bases between the two germline ends. Germline CDR1 reads SEHNR; CDR2 reads FQNEAQ (reference sequence). Here the CDR3 reads CASSLYTEFTDTQYF. CDR3 nucleotides: TGTGCCAGCAGCTTATATACCGAGTTCACAGATACGCAGTATTTT.

The chain employs TRBV4-2 and TRBJ1-1; 12 bases agree with TRBD1. This CDR3 has 17 amino acids. The V gene's germline CDR1 is LGHNA and CDR2 YNFKEQ. The V and J ends lost 4 bases and 10 bases, in that order; junction bases with no gene match: 16. The CDR3 sequence: CASSPYQTGTGGLVAFF. DNA for the CDR3: TGTGCCAGCAGCCCCTATCAAACCGGGACAGGGGGCTTGGTAGCTTTCTTT.

This clone was seen a few times. The chain has TRBV7-2 and TRBJ2-7; possibly TRBD2 for D (7 bases). The length of the CDR3 is 16 residues. CDR1 and CDR2 (germline): SGHTA, FQGNSA. V lost 0 bases and J 7 bases, leaving 19 bases between the germline ends. CDR3 sequence reads: CASSLAGGGISHEQYF. In DNA form, the CDR3 reads TGTGCCAGCAGCTTAGCGGGCGGGGGCATTTCTCATGAGCAGTACTTC.